The T cell receptor (beta chain) under discussion was sequenced for a study of cytomegalovirus exposure and HLA in healthy donors. Findings and limits, study-wide: Further analysis, carried out later, found HLA-associated TCR beta chains more clonally expanded than equally common other chains.

The PCR was carried out with 60 Vbeta primers and 13 Jbeta primers. TCRdb's copy holds only in-frame clones and misses some; the assay was immunoSEQ multiplex PCR. The sample includes 100,000 to 150,000 clones. V was clipped by 11 bases and J by 3 bases, with 14 bases between them. The CDR3 loop spans 13 amino acids. Germline V gene data show CDR1 as ENHRY and CDR2 as SYGVKD. For this clone: Its antigen is not known.

Sequencing input: PBMCs. This chain uses TRBV10-3 with TRBJ1-5; D is perhaps TRBD1 (6 bases). The sequence came from a man younger than 30 in good health and CMV-seronegative. CDR3 loop: CAVQGNDNQPQHF. The CDR3 DNA sequence: TGTGCCGTTCAGGGGAATGACAATCAGCCCCAGCATTTT.